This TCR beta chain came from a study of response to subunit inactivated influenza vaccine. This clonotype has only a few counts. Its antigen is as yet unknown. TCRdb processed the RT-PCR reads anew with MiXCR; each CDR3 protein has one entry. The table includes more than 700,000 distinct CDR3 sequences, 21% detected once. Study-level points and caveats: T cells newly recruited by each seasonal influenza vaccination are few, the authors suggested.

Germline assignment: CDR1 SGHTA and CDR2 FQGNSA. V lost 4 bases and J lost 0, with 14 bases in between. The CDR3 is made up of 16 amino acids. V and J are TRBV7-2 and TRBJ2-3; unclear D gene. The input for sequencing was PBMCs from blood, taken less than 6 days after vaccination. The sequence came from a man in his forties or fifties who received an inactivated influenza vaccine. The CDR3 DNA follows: TGTGCCAGCAGCTACCCCGTCGAGAGTAGCACAGATACGCAGTATTTT. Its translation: CASSYPVESSTDTQYF.